This T cell receptor beta chain derives from a study of cytomegalovirus exposure and HLA in healthy donors. Points on this clone: Its antigen is not known.

Study observations and caveats: Associated with cytomegalovirus, according to the listing, were approximately 160 TCR beta chains. Most of the TCR beta V segments (in an earlier analysis) were productive either about 87% or about 30% of the time.

With 60 Vbeta and 13 Jbeta primers, the PCR was carried out. Using immunoSEQ multiplex PCR, the repertoire was profiled, and TCRdb retains in-frame clones only, with some absent. The data contain about 140,000 clones, around 80% of them singletons. Trimming left V 6 bases short and J 4 bases short, with 7 bases between. The germline V gene encodes CDR1 SNHLY and CDR2 FYNNEI. The CDR3 has 12 amino acids. This receptor was taken from a man aged 35 to 55 in good health and CMV-seronegative. This chain uses TRBV2 with TRBJ1-3; D remains ambiguous. Sequences were obtained from PBMCs. Here the CDR3 DNA reads TGTGCCAGCAGGTTCGAGGGAAACACCATATATTTT. Amino acids: CASRFEGNTIYF.